This T cell receptor (beta chain) emerged from a study of CD8+ T cells in alopecia areata. For the study at large: Patients in the study were on tofacitinib for 6 to 18 months, then off it for 6 months.

Notes on the study in general: Among the top 100, expanded CD8+ clones were significantly decreased by tofacitinib, as was scalp clonality.

V dropped 0 bases and J dropped 4; count of bases not matched to a gene: 8. CDR1 is LGHNA and CDR2 is YSLEER in the germline V gene. CDR3 length: 16 amino acids. This clone was counted only a few times. Its antigen is still unknown. Specified treatment: oral pan-JAK inhibitor, 5-10 mg twice daily. Alopecia areata patients gave lesional scalp punch biopsies and peripheral blood samples. The sorting of PBMCs gave CD4+ and CD8+ T cells. RNA was isolated and reverse transcribed to cDNA, the sequencing template. Profiled with immunoSEQ multiplex PCR; TCRdb holds only in-frame clones, not every one. The sample lists 80,000 to 100,000 clones, 40% to 50% seen once, with roughly 18% in the top ten.

This sequence joins TRBV4-3 and TRBJ1-1; 7 bases agree with TRBD1. Sequencing used CD8+ T cells sorted from blood, obtained at week 24, from a patient treated with tofacitinib. The TCR sequence derives from a human donor with alopecia areata. Written as DNA, the CDR3 is TGCGCCAGCAGCCAAGATCGGGCCAGGGGGTCCACTGAAGCTTTCTTT. As protein: CASSQDRARGSTEAFF.